These 25 T cell receptor beta chains share one sample of origin, sequenced in a study of shared clonotypes between healthy human individuals. The data were produced by immunoSEQ multiplex PCR, yet TCRdb's version contains in-frame clones alone and is incomplete. Among more than 1,200,000 clones listed, about 98.5% were seen once. Sequenced sample: naive CD4+ T cells sorted from blood. Specified subset: CD45RA+ positively selected. These receptors were taken from a man aged 30-40 years in good health.

The gene calls are TRBV7-3 and TRBJ2-3; weak D call: TRBD2 (6 bases). The V gene lost 8 bases and the J gene lost 5 bases, with 14 bases spanning the gap. The CDR3 covers 13 residues. Germline CDR1 reads SGHTA; CDR2 reads FQGTGA. The CDR3, as DNA: TGTGCCAGCTCTCGGGGACTTGTAGATACGCAGTATTTT. Amino acid sequence: CASSRGLVDTQYF.

The chain has TRBV28 and TRBJ1-1; D remains ambiguous. The CDR3 contains 12 residues. V dropped 6 bases and J dropped 3 bases, with 8 bases sitting between them. The V gene's germline CDR1 is MDHEN and CDR2 SYDVKM. CDR3 DNA sequence: TGTGCCAGCAGCCCTCAGTACACTGAAGCTTTCTTT. As protein: CASSPQYTEAFF.

The V gene is TRBV18, the J gene TRBJ2-3; D is unclear. Germline CDR1 is KGHSH and CDR2 is LQKENI. This CDR3 region has 14 residues. V was trimmed by 0 bases and J by 8 bases, leaving 12 bases between them. CDR3 bases: TGTGCCAGCTCACCACCGGGGTCACCCGTTACGCAGTATTTT. It is translated as CASSPPGSPVTQYF.

This sequence joins TRBV7-2 and TRBJ2-1; the match to TRBD2 covers 9 bases. The V segment lost 0 bases and the J segment 0 bases; nucleotides outside the gene matches: 9. Germline values: CDR1 SGHTA, CDR2 FQGNSA. The CDR3 runs 19 residues. CDR3 bases: TGTGCCAGCAGCTTAGCCGAGCGGGAGGTGTTTGGCTCCTACAATGAGCAGTTCTTC. This encodes CASSLAEREVFGSYNEQFF.

The genes are TRBV28 and TRBJ2-2, with 7 bases identical to TRBD2. Germline V gene lookup returns CDR1 MDHEN and CDR2 SYDVKM. Unmatched junction bases numbered 11, after V lost 6 bases and J lost 1 base. CDR3 length: 17 residues. The CDR3 loop is CASRPPQGGRNTGELFF. The CDR3 nucleotides read TGTGCCAGCAGACCCCCTCAGGGCGGGAGGAACACCGGGGAGCTGTTTTTT.

The chain links TRBV9 to TRBJ1-4; 9 bases map to TRBD1. The CDR3 is 15 amino acids. Trimming took 4 bases from V and 8 from J; bases not matched to a gene: 9. Germline assignment: CDR1 SGDLS and CDR2 YYNGEE. The CDR3 nucleotides are TGTGCCAGCAGCACAAGTACAGGGGGCTGGGAAAAACTGTTTTTT. This codes for CASSTSTGGWEKLFF.

The rearrangement links TRBV5-1 to TRBJ2-7, with 7 bases lining up with TRBD1. This CDR3 is 17 amino acids long. Trimming took 3 bases from V and 0 from J; bases not matched to a gene: 12. Germline assignment: CDR1 SGHRS and CDR2 YFSETQ. The CDR3 DNA follows: TGCGCCAGCAGCTCGAGGACCAGGGGGAGTCTCTCCTACGAGCAGTACTTC. Residues: CASSSRTRGSLSYEQYF.

V and J are TRBV5-1 and TRBJ2-2; no reliable D call. CDR1 and CDR2 (germline): SGHRS, YFSETQ. The length of the CDR3 is 15 residues. Trimming cost V 5 bases and J 1 base, with 12 bases left between them. CDR3 nucleotides: TGCGCCAGCAGGGCGGACCCCAAGAACACCGGGGAGCTGTTTTTT. Its translation: CASRADPKNTGELFF.

The chain carries TRBV11-3 and TRBJ2-3; 8 bases line up with TRBD2. In germline, CDR1 is SGHNT, CDR2 YENEEA. The length of the CDR3 is 15 residues. V lost 4 bases and J lost 4; bases outside the gene matches: 7. CDR3 in amino acids: CASSSTGLGADTQYF. In DNA form, the CDR3 reads TGTGCCAGCAGCTCCACGGGACTAGGGGCAGATACGCAGTATTTT.

The chain carries TRBV28 and TRBJ2-3, with 11 bases identical to TRBD2. V was clipped by 8 bases and J by 3 bases; unmatched bases: 4. CDR3 length: 14 amino acids. Germline V gives CDR1 MDHEN, CDR2 SYDVKM. The CDR3 sequence: CASGLAGGTDTQYF. CDR3 nucleotides: TGTGCCAGCGGGCTAGCGGGAGGAACAGATACGCAGTATTTT.

The DNA for the CDR3 is TGTGCCAGTAGCCTCCAGGGGGCTAGCCGGGGCAATGAGCAGTTCTTC. It is translated as CASSLQGASRGNEQFF. This chain uses TRBV19 with TRBJ2-1, with TRBD1 identical over 8 bases. The CDR3 length is 16 residues. The trim removed 6 bases at V and 6 bases at J, leaving 13 bases unmatched. Per germline, CDR1 LNHDA and CDR2 SQIVND (reference sequence).

This chain links TRBV28 with TRBJ1-5, with 9 bases lining up with TRBD1. V trimming: 3 bases; J trimming: 6 bases; junction bases outside the gene matches: 6. From germline, CDR1 is MDHEN and CDR2 SYDVKM. The length of the CDR3 is 15 residues. The CDR3 bases are TGTGCCAGCAGTTTGCGCACAGGGGGCAGTCAGCCCCAGCATTTT. This translates into CASSLRTGGSQPQHF.

V is TRBV7-2 and J is TRBJ2-5; unclear D gene. The CDR3 length is 14 residues. Per the germline V gene, CDR1 is SGHTA and CDR2 is FQGNSA. V was shortened by 1 base and J by 2 bases, with 8 bases between the two germline ends. As DNA, the CDR3 is TGTGCCAGCAGCTTAGTATCAGCTCAAGAGACCCAGTACTTC. As protein: CASSLVSAQETQYF.

On this clone itself: Additional DNA sequences in this sample encode the identical CDR3. The rearrangement joins TRBV5-1 to TRBJ2-5; 10 nucleotides match TRBD2. After removal of 1 base from V and 5 bases from J, the junction contained 2 bases not matched to a gene. Germline-derived CDR1 and CDR2 are SGHRS and YFSETQ. This CDR3 region has 14 residues. The CDR3 sequence: CASSLSGRAETQYF. CDR3 sequence (DNA): TGCGCCAGCAGCTTGAGCGGGAGGGCGGAGACCCAGTACTTC.

The chain has TRBV27 and TRBJ1-5; maybe TRBD1 (6 bases). With 1 base removed from V and 7 bases from J, the gap between germline ends came to 17 bases. Germline-derived CDR1 and CDR2 are MNHEY and SMNVEV (reference sequence). This CDR3 spans 16 amino acids. In DNA, the CDR3 is TGTGCCAGCAGTTTATATGGGACACGAGAGAAGCAGCCCCAGCATTTT. Translated, it gives CASSLYGTREKQPQHF.

The sample holds a few counts of this clone. The chain carries TRBV13 and TRBJ1-1; D is possibly TRBD1 (5 bases). Trimming took 2 bases from V and 3 from J, leaving 10 bases between them. The length of the CDR3 is 14 residues. CDR1 is PRHDT, CDR2 FYEKMQ, per germline (reference sequence). CDR3 bases: TGTGCCAGCAGCTTACGAGGGGAGGACACTGAAGCTTTCTTT. Amino acid sequence: CASSLRGEDTEAFF.

The chain has TRBV4-3 and TRBJ2-7; D unclear. V dropped 0 bases and J dropped 4 bases, with 10 bases sitting between them. The germline V gene has CDR1 LGHNA and CDR2 YSLEER. The CDR3 sequence is 14 residues long. The CDR3 nucleotides read TGCGCCAGCAGCCAAGATCTGGCTCAATACGAGCAGTACTTC. Amino acids: CASSQDLAQYEQYF.

As for this clone: Other nucleotide sequences from this sample produce the same CDR3. The V call is TRBV7-2, the J call TRBJ1-2; 7 bases are shared with TRBD1. The J segment lost 5 bases and the V segment lost 1 base, leaving 1 base of the junction unmatched. Germline CDR1 is SGHTA and CDR2 is FQGNSA. The CDR3 runs to 13 residues. CDR3 in amino acids: CASSLDRGYGYTF. CDR3 in DNA: TGTGCCAGCAGCTTAGACAGGGGATATGGCTACACCTTC.

The rearrangement joins TRBV9 to TRBJ2-2, with no clear D. V gave up 3 bases and J gave up 6 bases, with 12 bases separating them. The CDR3 spans 14 residues. Germline CDR1 and CDR2: SGDLS and YYNGEE. CDR3 loop: CASSAPPGAGELFF. In DNA, the CDR3 is TGTGCCAGCAGCGCCCCCCCTGGGGCCGGGGAGCTGTTTTTT.

V gene TRBV2 combines with J gene TRBJ2-3, with D possibly matching TRBD2 (6 bases). The CDR3 totals 14 residues. Germline CDR1 SNHLY, CDR2 FYNNEI. V dropped 7 bases and J dropped 2 bases, with 13 bases sitting between them. The CDR3 sequence is CASTAGSNTDTQYF. In DNA, the CDR3 is TGTGCCAGCACAGCCGGGAGTAACACAGATACGCAGTATTTT.

This clone was detected once. The J gene is TRBJ2-1, the V gene TRBV11-2; 10 nucleotides line up with TRBD1. The V and J ends lost 5 bases and 8 bases, in that order; junction bases with no gene match: 15. Germline CDR1 reads SGHAT; CDR2 reads FQNNGV. CDR3 length: 17 amino acids. In DNA form, the CDR3 reads TGTGCCAGCAGCCAATACCTTCCGGGACAGGGGCTCGATGAGCAGTTCTTC. It codes for CASSQYLPGQGLDEQFF.

V is TRBV29-1 and J is TRBJ2-5; D call uncertain. The germline gives CDR1 SQVTM, CDR2 ANQGSEA. The CDR3 has 13 amino acids. V was pared by 2 bases and J by 5 bases, with 12 bases between. The CDR3 DNA sequence: TGCAGCGTTGAACAAGGGCCCTGGGAGACCCAGTACTTC. This codes for CSVEQGPWETQYF.

The rearrangement links TRBV19 to TRBJ1-2, with D possibly TRBD1 on 5 matching bases. V was trimmed by 2 bases and J by 6 bases, leaving 10 bases between them. The CDR3 has 13 amino acids. The germline gives CDR1 LNHDA, CDR2 SQIVND (reference sequence). CDR3 residues: CASSISEGNGYTF. In DNA, the CDR3 is TGTGCCAGTAGTATATCCGAGGGGAATGGCTACACCTTC.

The rearrangement links TRBV2 to TRBJ2-7; D is unresolved. With 6 bases removed from V and 0 bases from J, the gap between germline ends came to 15 bases. This CDR3 has 15 residues. Germline V lookup: CDR1 SNHLY, CDR2 FYNNEI. The CDR3 sequence is CASRYRAPSSYEQYF. CDR3 in DNA: TGTGCCAGCAGGTACCGAGCGCCGAGCTCCTACGAGCAGTACTTC.

The chain employs TRBV10-3 and TRBJ2-1, with 15 bases lining up with TRBD2. The CDR3 has 18 amino acids. CDR1 and CDR2 from the germline V gene are ENHRY and SYGVKD. J lost 6 bases, V lost 6 bases, and 12 bases had no gene match. The CDR3 DNA reads as TGTGCCATCAGACAAACCGGGACTAGCGGGAGGTTCGGCAATGAGCAGTTCTTC. As protein: CAIRQTGTSGRFGNEQFF.